This section outlines one TCR beta chain sequence together with its context. The CDR3 is 16 residues long. The germline V gene encodes CDR1 MDHEN and CDR2 SYDVKM. V was pared by 6 bases and J by 6 bases, with 21 bases between. These data originate in a study of blood T cell repertoires in COVID-19. Across the whole study: Spain, Italy and the United States supplied samples that represented acute and convalescent COVID-19. Sources were T cells, B-cell-depleted T cells, or PBMCs; the material itself was cDNA or gDNA.

Clones were read by immunoSEQ multiplex PCR, and TCRdb kept only the in-frame ones, dropping some. The data contain about 310,000 clones, over 75% of them singletons. This TCR derives from a man aged 45-65 years with active or convalescent COVID-19. The chain has TRBV28 and TRBJ1-5; a possible D gene is TRBD1 (6 bases). The sequencing input was peripheral blood. The CDR3 coding sequence is TGTGCCAGCAGCCCCGGGACACCTCGGTCGGGTCAGCCCCAGCATTTT. As protein: CASSPGTPRSGQPQHF.